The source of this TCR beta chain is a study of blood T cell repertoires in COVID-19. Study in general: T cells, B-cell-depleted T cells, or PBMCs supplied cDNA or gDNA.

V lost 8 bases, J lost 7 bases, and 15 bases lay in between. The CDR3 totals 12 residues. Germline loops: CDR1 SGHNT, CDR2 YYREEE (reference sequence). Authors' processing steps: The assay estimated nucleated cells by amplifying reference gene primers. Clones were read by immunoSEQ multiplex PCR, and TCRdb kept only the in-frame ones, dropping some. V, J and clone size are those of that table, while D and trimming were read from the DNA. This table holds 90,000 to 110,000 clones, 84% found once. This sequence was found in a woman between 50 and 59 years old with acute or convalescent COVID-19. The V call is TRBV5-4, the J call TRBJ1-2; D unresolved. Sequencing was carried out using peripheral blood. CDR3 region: CASSSGKAGYTF. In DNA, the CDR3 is TGTGCCAGTTCTAGCGGGAAGGCTGGCTACACCTTC.